Shown below are 21 T cell receptor beta chains from a single sample sequenced in a study of Graves' ophthalmopathy and Graves' hyperthyroidism. Amplification of the TCR beta CDR3 regions used RNA transcripts (as template). HTBI-primed first-round RT-PCR preceded second-round multiplex PCR. TCRdb re-derived calls from the multiplex PCR reads in MiXCR, one entry per CDR3 protein. The table shows roughly 420,000 distinct CDR3 sequences, with under 25% occurring only once. The sample comprised peripheral blood. The receptors derive from a woman younger than 35 with stable Graves' hyperthyroidism.

This clonotype was picked up many times. The V and J genes are TRBV20-1 and TRBJ1-2; 10 bases are shared with TRBD1. Germline assignment: CDR1 DFQATT and CDR2 SNEGSKA (reference sequence). The V and J ends lost 0 bases and 4 bases, in that order; junction bases with no gene match: 11. The CDR3 loop spans 17 amino acids. This CDR3 is CSARDVPGQGRGYGYTF. The CDR3 nucleotides read TGCAGTGCTAGAGACGTCCCGGGACAGGGGAGAGGCTATGGCTACACCTTC.

This clonotype was recorded at least ten times. This chain uses TRBV20-1 with TRBJ2-7; TRBD2 matches at 8 bases. Trimming at V came to 4 bases and at J to 3 bases, leaving 8 bases not matched to a gene. The CDR3 runs 14 residues. CDR1 DFQATT and CDR2 SNEGSKA come from the germline V gene (reference sequence). The CDR3, as DNA: TGCAGTGCTACGGGGACTAGGGTGCTCTACGAGCAGTACTTC. Amino acid sequence: CSATGTRVLYEQYF.

This clonotype was picked up many times. The rearrangement joins TRBV25-1 to TRBJ2-2; 9 nucleotides match TRBD2. Germline CDR1 and CDR2: MGHDK and SYGVNS. Trimming took 4 bases from V and 5 from J; bases not matched to a gene: 8. The CDR3 runs to 16 residues. This chain's CDR3 is CASSGSGGPVTGELFF. The CDR3 bases are TGTGCCAGCAGTGGTAGCGGGGGACCGGTGACCGGGGAGCTGTTTTTT.

Many counts were recorded for this clonotype. The rearrangement joins TRBV10-3 to TRBJ2-5; the D gene is possibly TRBD2 (6 bases). Germline V gives CDR1 ENHRY, CDR2 SYGVKD. There are 14 residues in the CDR3. V shed 6 bases and J shed 2 bases, with 13 bases lying between them. CDR3 protein: CAISGGPPQETQYF. The CDR3 DNA reads TGTGCCATCAGCGGGGGACCGCCACAAGAGACCCAGTACTTC.

This clonotype was counted ten times or more. The chain couples TRBV11-2 to TRBJ1-3; D not resolved. Germline assignment: CDR1 SGHAT and CDR2 FQNNGV. V lost 3 bases and J lost 2, with 11 bases in between. This CDR3 contains 15 residues. For the CDR3, the DNA is TGTGCCAGCAGCTTTACGGGAAGGCCTGGAAACACCATATATTTT. Protein product: CASSFTGRPGNTIYF.

The chain combines TRBV20-1 with TRBJ2-5; 7 nucleotides match TRBD2. The CDR3 is made up of 14 amino acids. V dropped 0 bases and J dropped 2; count of bases not matched to a gene: 3. In germline, CDR1 is DFQATT, CDR2 SNEGSKA (reference sequence). This CDR3 is CSARDHGGQETQYF. The CDR3 bases are TGCAGTGCTAGAGATCACGGGGGGCAAGAGACCCAGTACTTC.

The count of this clonotype is one. The chain couples TRBV28 to TRBJ1-5, with 9 bases identical to TRBD1. V was pared by 5 bases and J by 9 bases, with 2 bases of the junction left unmatched. CDR1 is MDHEN and CDR2 is SYDVKM in the germline V gene. The CDR3 is made up of 12 amino acids. The CDR3 is CASSGQGWPQHF. In DNA form, the CDR3 reads TGTGCCAGCAGTGGACAGGGGTGGCCCCAGCATTTT.

This clonotype came up a few times. The chain carries TRBV11-2 and TRBJ2-3, with 9 positions matching TRBD2. J was trimmed by 2 bases and V by 5 bases; bases with no gene match: 8. This CDR3 is built from 16 residues. From germline, CDR1 is SGHAT and CDR2 FQNNGV. This CDR3 is CASSPASGIVTDTQYF. CDR3 nucleotides: TGTGCCAGCAGCCCCGCTAGCGGGATCGTCACAGATACGCAGTATTTT.

The chain joins TRBV6-5 to TRBJ1-2, with D unresolved. V lost 2 bases and J 2 bases, leaving 9 bases between the germline ends. Germline V gives CDR1 MNHEY, CDR2 SVGAGI. The CDR3 is 14 residues long. The CDR3 reads CASSYGSGNYGYTF. Written as DNA, the CDR3 is TGTGCCAGCAGTTACGGGTCAGGCAACTATGGCTACACCTTC.

This clonotype was picked up many times. The chain is built from TRBV24-1 and TRBJ1-5, with D unresolved. Germline loops: CDR1 KGHDR, CDR2 SFDVKD. The V end was cut by 5 bases, the J end by 7 bases, with 11 bases between. CDR3 size: 13 residues. This chain's CDR3 is CATSAGGRQPQHF. As DNA, the CDR3 is TGTGCCACCAGTGCTGGAGGGCGCCAGCCCCAGCATTTT.

This clonotype was recorded many times. The rearrangement uses TRBV7-6 and TRBJ2-2; unclear D gene. Germline assignment: CDR1 SGHVS and CDR2 FNYEAQ. This CDR3 contains 18 residues. The V end lost 0 bases, the J end lost 0 bases, and 14 bases lay between the germline ends. The CDR3 DNA reads TGTGCCAGCAGCTTAGCCAGAGCGACGTTAGCGAACACCGGGGAGCTGTTTTTT. Residues: CASSLARATLANTGELFF.

In this sample, this clonotype turned up once. The V and J genes are TRBV12-3 or TRBV12-4 and TRBJ2-7; 10 nucleotides align to TRBD1. Trimming cost V 1 base and J 1 base; bases outside gene matches: 4. The CDR3 length is 16 residues. The CDR3 coding sequence is TGTGCCAGCAGTTTAGGGGACAGGGGTAATTCCTACGAGCAGTACTTC. It encodes CASSLGDRGNSYEQYF.

There are many counts of this clonotype. The rearrangement links TRBV4-2 to TRBJ1-1, with no clear D. The germline V and J ends were trimmed by 3 bases and 4 bases, with 6 bases remaining between them. Germline assignment: CDR1 LGHNA and CDR2 YNFKEQ. This CDR3 is 12 amino acids long. Written as DNA, the CDR3 is TGTGCCAGCAGCCACTGGGGCACTGAAGCTTTCTTT. Protein sequence: CASSHWGTEAFF.

This clonotype was seen once. The chain joins TRBV28 to TRBJ1-1; D not resolved. Germline-derived CDR1 and CDR2 are MDHEN and SYDVKM. The CDR3 loop spans 15 amino acids. Trimming removed 3 bases at V and 4 bases at J, with 15 bases between. The CDR3 loop is CASSFLQRRSTEAFF. The DNA for the CDR3 is TGTGCCAGCAGTTTCTTACAGCGGCGGAGCACTGAAGCTTTCTTT.

At least ten counts were recorded for this clonotype. The chain combines TRBV7-8 with TRBJ2-7; D perhaps matches TRBD1 (6 bases). Germline CDR1 SGHVS, CDR2 FQNEAQ. With 5 bases removed from V and 6 bases from J, the gap between germline ends came to 17 bases. The CDR3 is 14 amino acids. CDR3 amino acids: CASSNHRVAGEQYF. As DNA, the CDR3 is TGTGCCAGCAGCAACCACAGGGTCGCCGGCGAGCAGTACTTC.

This clonotype was seen ten or more times. This chain joins TRBV9 and TRBJ2-7; D remains ambiguous. Trimming cost V 4 bases and J 0 bases, with 11 bases left between them. The CDR3 is made up of 14 amino acids. The germline V gene encodes CDR1 SGDLS and CDR2 YYNGEE. CDR3 sequence (DNA): TGTGCCAGCAGCCCTTCGGACGACTCCTACGAGCAGTACTTC. Encoded protein: CASSPSDDSYEQYF.

A few counts support this clonotype. This chain connects TRBV2 to TRBJ1-6; TRBD1 might be the D (5 bases). V lost 5 bases, J lost 9 bases, and 11 bases lay in between. Germline V lookup: CDR1 SNHLY, CDR2 FYNNEI. The CDR3 is 13 amino acids. This CDR3 reads CASSSQGISPLHF. Here the CDR3 DNA reads TGTGCCAGCAGTTCCCAGGGAATTTCACCCCTCCACTTT.

The CDR3 loop is CASSNPGQDTYEQYF. The DNA for the CDR3 is TGTGCCAGCAGCAACCCGGGACAGGACACCTACGAGCAGTACTTC. The J gene is TRBJ2-7, the V gene TRBV11-2; 8 bases agree with TRBD1. V lost 5 bases, J lost 2 bases, and 8 bases stayed unmatched. Germline CDR1 reads SGHAT; CDR2 reads FQNNGV. There are 15 residues in the CDR3.

A remark on this clonotype: A much more abundant neighbour one base away suggests this may be a read error. V is TRBV6-5 and J is TRBJ1-2; 8 positions match TRBD1. Germline values: CDR1 MNHEY, CDR2 SVGAGI. The CDR3 contains 13 residues. The CDR3 sequence is CASSSDRGSGCTF. CDR3 in DNA: TGTGCCAGCAGTTCAGACAGGGGCTCTGGCTGCACCTTC.

This clonotype has a count of ten or more. The chain employs TRBV4-3 and TRBJ2-7; possibly TRBD2 for D (6 bases). Germline values: CDR1 LGHNA, CDR2 YSLEER. This CDR3 is 16 amino acids long. Trimming took 0 bases from V and 5 from J, leaving 17 bases between them. The CDR3 protein is CASSQDWVAAMHEQYF. The CDR3 nucleotides are TGCGCCAGCAGCCAAGATTGGGTAGCGGCCATGCACGAGCAGTACTTC.

This clonotype occurred many times. This chain uses TRBV12-3 or TRBV12-4 with TRBJ2-5, with unresolved D. The CDR3 consists of 15 residues. V shed 4 bases and J shed 3 bases, with 15 bases lying between them. CDR3 residues: CASSSPLAEKETQYF. Written as DNA, the CDR3 is TGTGCCAGCAGTTCCCCACTGGCGGAGAAAGAGACCCAGTACTTC.